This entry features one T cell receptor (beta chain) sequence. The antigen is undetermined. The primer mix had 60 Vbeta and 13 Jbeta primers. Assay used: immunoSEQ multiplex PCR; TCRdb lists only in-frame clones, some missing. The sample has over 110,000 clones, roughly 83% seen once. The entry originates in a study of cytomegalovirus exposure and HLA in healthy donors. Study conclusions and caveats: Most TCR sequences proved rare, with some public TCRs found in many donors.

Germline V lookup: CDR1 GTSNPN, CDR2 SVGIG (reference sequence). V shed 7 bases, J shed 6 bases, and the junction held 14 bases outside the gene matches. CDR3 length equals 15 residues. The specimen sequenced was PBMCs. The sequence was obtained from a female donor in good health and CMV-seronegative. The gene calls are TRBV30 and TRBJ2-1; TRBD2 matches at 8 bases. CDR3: CASAVGTSPFNEQFF. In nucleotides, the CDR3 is TGTGCCTCCGCCGTCGGGACTAGTCCCTTCAATGAGCAGTTCTTC.